This is a list of T cell receptor beta chains from one sample in a study of regulatory T cells in long-lasting Graves disease. Using its own MiXCR run on the multiplex PCR reads, TCRdb lists one record per CDR3 protein. Here the sample spans roughly 430,000 distinct CDR3 sequences, about 21% being singletons. Sequenced here: peripheral blood mononuclear cells (PBMCs), sampled when the disease was refractory, from a patient treated with antithyroid drugs. The source of these receptors is a female donor with Graves disease. The CDR3 runs from the conserved cysteine through the conserved F or W. A D gene is named only where the DNA matches it firmly. Size is stated for part of the rows, as once, few or many counts, or as a class when the clone is expanded.

v_gene	j_gene	abundance	d_gene	CDR3nt	CDR3aa
TRBV20-1	TRBJ2-2	.	TRBD2	TGCAGTGCTAGAGATCAACTAGCGGGAGCGGCCGGGGAGCTGTTTTTT	CSARDQLAGAAGELFF
TRBV5-1	TRBJ2-5	.	TRBD1	TGCGCCAGCAGCTTGGGGAACAGGGGGGAGAGACAGACCCAGTACTTC	CASSLGNRGERQTQYF
TRBV7-2	TRBJ2-5	.	TRBD2	TGTGCCAGCAGCCCCCAGGGGACTAGCGGGAAAGAGACCCAGTACTTC	CASSPQGTSGKETQYF
TRBV27	TRBJ1-1	many	.	TGTGCCAGCAGTTTATCTCAGACGAGGACTGAAGCTTTCTTT	CASSLSQTRTEAFF
TRBV7-9	TRBJ2-7	many	.	TGTGCCAGCAGCCCCGGGGTGAGAGGGTCGGACGAGCAGTACTTC	CASSPGVRGSDEQYF
TRBV4-1	TRBJ2-7	few	TRBD2	TGCGCCAGCAGCCAAGATTTGCGGGAGGGCTGGAAAGAGCAGTACTTC	CASSQDLREGWKEQYF
TRBV4-1	TRBJ1-4	.	.	TGCGCCAGCAGCCAAGATTGGATTAAGGCCCAGGTCTGGGAAAAACTGTTTTTT	CASSQDWIKAQVWEKLFF
TRBV4-1	TRBJ2-7	few	TRBD2	TGCGCCAGCAGCCGGAATAGCGGGAGCTACGAGCAGTACTTC	CASSRNSGSYEQYF
TRBV6-9	TRBJ2-1	once	TRBD2	TGTGCCAGCAGTTTAGGACTAGTCTCCAATGAGCAGTTCTTC	CASSLGLVSNEQFF
TRBV28	TRBJ2-2	few	.	TGTGCCAGCAGCCGAGGGGGGGGTAGCACTCACCGGCGTGCCGGGGAGCTGTTTTTT	CASSRGGGSTHRRAGELFF
TRBV5-6	TRBJ1-1	few	.	TGTGCCAGCAGCTTGGAGGTGGTCACTGAAGCTTTCTTT	CASSLEVVTEAFF
TRBV7-3	TRBJ1-1	many	TRBD1	TGTGCCAGCAGCCCCCACCGGACAGGGGGGGTGAACACTGAAGCTTTCTTT	CASSPHRTGGVNTEAFF
TRBV2	TRBJ1-5	many	TRBD1	TGTGCCAGCAGTGAGGACAGGGGACTTCAGCCCCAGCATTTT	CASSEDRGLQPQHF
TRBV7-9	TRBJ2-7	many	.	TGTGCCAGCAGCCCCGGGCCTAGGCCTTACGAGCAGTACTTC	CASSPGPRPYEQYF
TRBV29-1	TRBJ2-1	few	TRBD2	TGCAGCGTAGCGGGAGTCCACTACAATGAGCAGTTCTTC	CSVAGVHYNEQFF
TRBV25-1	TRBJ1-4	few	.	TGTGCCAGCACCCCGGACGGCGGAGGGGATGAAAAACTGTTTTTT	CASTPDGGGDEKLFF